This TCR beta chain was documented in a study of shared clonotypes between healthy human individuals. Broader study findings: Generally, naive subsets (rather than memory subsets) showed larger estimated richness.

Naive CD8 isolation took CD45RO-negative cells positively selected for CCR7 and excluded terminally differentiated effector memory CD45RA+ cells. V shed 6 bases and J 3 bases; nucleotides not matched to a gene: 7. CDR3 length: 15 amino acids. Germline V gives CDR1 SGHNT, CDR2 YENEEA. With regard to this clone: Its specificity is unknown.

Data came from immunoSEQ multiplex PCR; TCRdb stores just in-frame clones and leaves some out. The sample comprises approximately 810,000 clones, approximately 92% of which are singletons, and more than 20% rests with the top ten. This receptor was obtained from a young man in good health. The chain has TRBV11-3 and TRBJ1-5; the match to TRBD1 covers 8 bases. Sequences were obtained from naive CD8+ T cells sorted from blood. The CDR3 is CASRQGARSNQPQHF. DNA of the CDR3: TGTGCCAGCAGGCAGGGGGCGCGGTCCAATCAGCCCCAGCATTTT.